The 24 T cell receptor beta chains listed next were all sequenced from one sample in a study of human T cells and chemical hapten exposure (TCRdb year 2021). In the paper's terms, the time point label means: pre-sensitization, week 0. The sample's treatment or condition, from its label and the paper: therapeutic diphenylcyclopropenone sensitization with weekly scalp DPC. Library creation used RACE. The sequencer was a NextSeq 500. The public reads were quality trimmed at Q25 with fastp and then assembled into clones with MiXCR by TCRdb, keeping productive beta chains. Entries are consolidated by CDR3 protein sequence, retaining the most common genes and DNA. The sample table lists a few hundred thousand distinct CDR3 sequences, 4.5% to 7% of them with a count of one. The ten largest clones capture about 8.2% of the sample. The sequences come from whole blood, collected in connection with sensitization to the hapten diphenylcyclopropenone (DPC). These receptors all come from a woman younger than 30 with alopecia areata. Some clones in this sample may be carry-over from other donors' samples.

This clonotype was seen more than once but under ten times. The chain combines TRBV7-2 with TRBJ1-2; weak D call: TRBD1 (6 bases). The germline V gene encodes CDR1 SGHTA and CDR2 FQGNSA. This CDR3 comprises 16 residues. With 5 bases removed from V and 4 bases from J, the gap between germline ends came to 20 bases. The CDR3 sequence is CASSPEASTGSYGYTF. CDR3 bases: TGTGCCAGCAGCCCCGAGGCGTCAACAGGGTCCTATGGCTACACCTTC.

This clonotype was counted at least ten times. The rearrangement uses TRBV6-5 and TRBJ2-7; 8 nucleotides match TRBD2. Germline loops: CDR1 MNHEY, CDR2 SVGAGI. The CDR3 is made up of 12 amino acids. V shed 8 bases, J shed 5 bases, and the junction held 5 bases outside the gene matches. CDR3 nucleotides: TGTGCCAGCGGGCGGACTAGCAACGAGCAGTACTTC. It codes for CASGRTSNEQYF.

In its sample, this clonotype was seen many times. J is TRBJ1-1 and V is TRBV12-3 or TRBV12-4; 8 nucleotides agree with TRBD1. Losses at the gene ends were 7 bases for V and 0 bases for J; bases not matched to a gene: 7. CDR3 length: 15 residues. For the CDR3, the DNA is TGTGCCAGCACCGAGGAGACAGGGGTGAACACTGAAGCTTTCTTT. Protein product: CASTEETGVNTEAFF.

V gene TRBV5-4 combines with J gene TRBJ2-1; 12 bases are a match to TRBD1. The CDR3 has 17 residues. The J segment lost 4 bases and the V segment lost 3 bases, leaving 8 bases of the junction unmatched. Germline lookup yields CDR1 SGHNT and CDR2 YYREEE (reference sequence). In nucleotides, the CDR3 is TGTGCCAGCAGCTCCGGGACAGGGGGCATCCTTTACAATGAGCAGTTCTTC. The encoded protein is CASSSGTGGILYNEQFF.

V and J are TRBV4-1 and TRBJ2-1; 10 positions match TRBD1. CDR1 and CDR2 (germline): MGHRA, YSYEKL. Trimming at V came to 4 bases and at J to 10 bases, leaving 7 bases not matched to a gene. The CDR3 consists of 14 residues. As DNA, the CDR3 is TGCGCCAGCAGCCCCGGGACAGGGGCTGAGGAGCAGTTCTTC. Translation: CASSPGTGAEEQFF.

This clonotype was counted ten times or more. CDR3 DNA sequence: TGTGCCAGCAGCTCATCTAGCGGGGTTTACAATGAGCAGTTCTTC. This translates into CASSSSSGVYNEQFF. The chain couples TRBV7-9 to TRBJ2-1, with 9 nucleotides matching TRBD2. J lost 4 bases, V lost 4 bases, and 5 bases had no gene match. Per the germline V gene, CDR1 is SEHNR and CDR2 is FQNEAQ (reference sequence). The CDR3 has 15 residues.

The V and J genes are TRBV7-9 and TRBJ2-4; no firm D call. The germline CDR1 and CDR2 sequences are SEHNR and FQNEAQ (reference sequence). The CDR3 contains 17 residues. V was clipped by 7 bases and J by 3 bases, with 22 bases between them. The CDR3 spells CASTLRVIPLVKNIQYF. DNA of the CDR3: TGTGCCAGCACCCTAAGGGTCATACCCCTAGTCAAAAACATTCAGTACTTC.

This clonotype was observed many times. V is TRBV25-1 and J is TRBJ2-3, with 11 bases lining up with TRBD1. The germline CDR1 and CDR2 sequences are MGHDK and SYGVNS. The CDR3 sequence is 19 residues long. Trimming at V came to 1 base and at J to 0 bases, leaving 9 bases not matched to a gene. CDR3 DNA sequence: TGTGCCAGCAGTGAATGGACAGGGGGCGACTCACCTAGCACAGATACGCAGTATTTT. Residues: CASSEWTGGDSPSTDTQYF.

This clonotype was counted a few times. The CDR3 protein is CASSLFLPVEEQYF. The CDR3 DNA reads TGCGCCAGCAGCTTGTTTCTCCCCGTGGAGGAGCAGTACTTC. The genes are TRBV5-1 and TRBJ2-7; D remains unclear. The CDR3 runs 14 residues. In germline, CDR1 is SGHRS, CDR2 YFSETQ. Trimming shortened V by 1 base and J by 7 bases, and 15 bases separated the two germline ends.

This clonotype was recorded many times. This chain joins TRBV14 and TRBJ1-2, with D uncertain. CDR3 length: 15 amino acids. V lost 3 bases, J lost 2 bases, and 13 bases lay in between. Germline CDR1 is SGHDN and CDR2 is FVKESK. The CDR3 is CASSQGSGANYGYTF. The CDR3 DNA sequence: TGTGCCAGCAGCCAGGGGTCAGGAGCAAACTATGGCTACACCTTC.

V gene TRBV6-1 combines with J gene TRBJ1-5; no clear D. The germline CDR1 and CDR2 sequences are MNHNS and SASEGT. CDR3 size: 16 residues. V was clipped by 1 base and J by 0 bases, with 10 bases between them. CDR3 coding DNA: TGTGCCAGCAGTGAAGATCAGGTTTATAGCAATCAGCCCCAGCATTTT. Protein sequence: CASSEDQVYSNQPQHF.

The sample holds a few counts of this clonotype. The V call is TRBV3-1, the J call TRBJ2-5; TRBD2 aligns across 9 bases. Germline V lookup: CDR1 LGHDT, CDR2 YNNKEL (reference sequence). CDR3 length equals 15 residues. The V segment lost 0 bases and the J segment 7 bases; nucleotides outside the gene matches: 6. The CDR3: CASSQEPSGAGTQYF. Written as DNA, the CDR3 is TGTGCCAGCAGCCAAGAGCCTAGCGGGGCCGGGACCCAGTACTTC.

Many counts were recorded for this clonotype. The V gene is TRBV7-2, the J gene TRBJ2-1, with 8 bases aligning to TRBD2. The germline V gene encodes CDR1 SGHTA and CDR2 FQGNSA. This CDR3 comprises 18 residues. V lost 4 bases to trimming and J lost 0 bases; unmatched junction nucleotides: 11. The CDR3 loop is CASSSPSSGGSSYNEQFF. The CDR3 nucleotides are TGTGCCAGCAGCTCACCCTCCAGCGGGGGCAGCTCCTACAATGAGCAGTTCTTC. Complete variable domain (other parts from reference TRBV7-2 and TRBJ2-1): GAGVSQSPSNKVTEKGKDVELRCDPISGHTALYWYRQSLGQGLEFLIYFQGNSAPDKSGLPSDRFSAERTGGSVSTLTIQRTQQEDSAVYLCASSSPSSGGSSYNEQFFGPGTRLTVL.

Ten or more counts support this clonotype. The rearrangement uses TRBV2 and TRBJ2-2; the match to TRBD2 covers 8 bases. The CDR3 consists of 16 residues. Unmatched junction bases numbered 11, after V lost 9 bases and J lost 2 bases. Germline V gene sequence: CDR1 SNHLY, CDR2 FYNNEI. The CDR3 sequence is CASSREGLGNTGELFF. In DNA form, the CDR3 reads TGTGCCAGTTCCCGGGAGGGGCTAGGAAACACCGGGGAGCTGTTTTTT.

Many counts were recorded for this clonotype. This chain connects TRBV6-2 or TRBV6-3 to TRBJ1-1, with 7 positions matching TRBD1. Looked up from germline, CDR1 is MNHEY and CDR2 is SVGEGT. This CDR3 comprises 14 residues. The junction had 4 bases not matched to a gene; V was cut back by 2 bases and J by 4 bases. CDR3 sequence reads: CASSYRGHGTEAFF. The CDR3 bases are TGTGCCAGCAGTTACAGGGGGCATGGCACTGAAGCTTTCTTT.

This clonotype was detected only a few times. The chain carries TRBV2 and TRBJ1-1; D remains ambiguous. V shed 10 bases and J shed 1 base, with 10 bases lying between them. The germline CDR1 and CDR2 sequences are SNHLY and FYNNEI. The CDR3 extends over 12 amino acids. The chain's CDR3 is CATVTKNTEAFF. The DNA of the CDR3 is TGTGCCACCGTAACTAAGAACACTGAAGCTTTCTTT.

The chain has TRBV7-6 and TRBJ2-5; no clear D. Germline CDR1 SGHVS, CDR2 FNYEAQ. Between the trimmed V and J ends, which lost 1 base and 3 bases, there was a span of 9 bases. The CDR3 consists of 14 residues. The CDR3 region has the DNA TGTGCCAGCAGCTTAGGGACCGCTAAAGAGACCCAGTACTTC. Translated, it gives CASSLGTAKETQYF.

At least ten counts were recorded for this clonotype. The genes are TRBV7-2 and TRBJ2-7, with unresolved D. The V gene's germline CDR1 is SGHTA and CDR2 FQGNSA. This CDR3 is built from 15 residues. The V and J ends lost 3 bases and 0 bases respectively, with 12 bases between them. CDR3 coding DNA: TGTGCCAGCAGCTTGCGCGCGTGGGGCTCCTACGAGCAGTACTTC. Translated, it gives CASSLRAWGSYEQYF. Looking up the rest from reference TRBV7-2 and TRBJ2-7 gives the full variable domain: GAGVSQSPSNKVTEKGKDVELRCDPISGHTALYWYRQSLGQGLEFLIYFQGNSAPDKSGLPSDRFSAERTGGSVSTLTIQRTQQEDSAVYLCASSLRAWGSYEQYFGPGTRLTVT.

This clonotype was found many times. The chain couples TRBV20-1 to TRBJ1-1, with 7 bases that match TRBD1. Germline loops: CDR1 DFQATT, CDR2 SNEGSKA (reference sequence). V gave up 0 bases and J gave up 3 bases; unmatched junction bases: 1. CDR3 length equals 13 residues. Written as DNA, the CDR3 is TGCAGTGCTAGAGAAGGGGGCTACACTGAAGCTTTCTTT. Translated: CSAREGGYTEAFF.

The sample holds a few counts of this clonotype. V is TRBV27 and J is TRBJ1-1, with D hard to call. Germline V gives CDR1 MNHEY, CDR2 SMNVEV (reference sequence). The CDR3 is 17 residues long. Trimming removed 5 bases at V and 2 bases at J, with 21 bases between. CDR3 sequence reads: CASSKVLTTNLNTEAFF. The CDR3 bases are TGTGCCAGCAGTAAGGTTTTGACTACGAATCTAAACACTGAAGCTTTCTTT.

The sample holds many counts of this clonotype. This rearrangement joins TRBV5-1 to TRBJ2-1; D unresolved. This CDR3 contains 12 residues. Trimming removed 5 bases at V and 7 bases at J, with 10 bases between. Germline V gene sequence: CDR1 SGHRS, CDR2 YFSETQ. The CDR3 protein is CASSYSGNEQFF. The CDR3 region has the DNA TGCGCCAGCAGTTATAGTGGGAATGAGCAGTTCTTC.

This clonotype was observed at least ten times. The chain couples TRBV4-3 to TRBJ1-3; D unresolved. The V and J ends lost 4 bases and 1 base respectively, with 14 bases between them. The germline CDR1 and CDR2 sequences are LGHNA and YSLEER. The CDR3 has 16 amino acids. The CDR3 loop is CASSPYLPESGNTIYF. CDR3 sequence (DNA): TGCGCCAGCAGCCCCTACCTTCCGGAGTCTGGAAACACCATATATTTT.

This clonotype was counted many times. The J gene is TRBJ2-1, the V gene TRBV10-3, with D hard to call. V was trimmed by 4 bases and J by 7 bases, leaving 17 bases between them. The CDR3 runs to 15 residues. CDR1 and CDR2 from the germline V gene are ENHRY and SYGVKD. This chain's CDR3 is CAISGPGTSRNEQFF. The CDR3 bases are TGTGCCATCAGTGGGCCGGGTACCTCTCGTAATGAGCAGTTCTTC.

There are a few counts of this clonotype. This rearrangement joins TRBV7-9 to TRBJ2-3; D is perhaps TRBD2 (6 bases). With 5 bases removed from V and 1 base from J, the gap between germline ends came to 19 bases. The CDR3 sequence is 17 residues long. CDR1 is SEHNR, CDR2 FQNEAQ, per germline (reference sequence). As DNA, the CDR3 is TGTGCCAGCAGCCCAGTGGGACTTATACTCCGCACAGATACGCAGTATTTT. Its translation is CASSPVGLILRTDTQYF.